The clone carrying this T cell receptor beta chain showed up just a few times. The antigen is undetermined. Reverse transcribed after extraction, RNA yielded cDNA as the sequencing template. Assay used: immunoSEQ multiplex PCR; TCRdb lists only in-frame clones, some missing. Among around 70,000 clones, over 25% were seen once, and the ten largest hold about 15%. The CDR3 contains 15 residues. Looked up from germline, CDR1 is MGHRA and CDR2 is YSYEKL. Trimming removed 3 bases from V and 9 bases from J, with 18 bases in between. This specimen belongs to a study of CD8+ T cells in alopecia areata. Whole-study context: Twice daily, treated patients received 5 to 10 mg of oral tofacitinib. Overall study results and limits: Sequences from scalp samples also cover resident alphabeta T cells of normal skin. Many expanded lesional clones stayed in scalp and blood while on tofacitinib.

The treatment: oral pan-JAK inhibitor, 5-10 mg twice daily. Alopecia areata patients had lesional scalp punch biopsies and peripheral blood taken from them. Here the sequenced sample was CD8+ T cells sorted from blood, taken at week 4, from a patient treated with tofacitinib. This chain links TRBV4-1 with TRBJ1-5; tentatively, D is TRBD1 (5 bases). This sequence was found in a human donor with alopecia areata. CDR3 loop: CASSQEGTAGWPQHF. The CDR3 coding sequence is TGCGCCAGCAGCCAGGAAGGGACCGCTGGATGGCCCCAGCATTTT.